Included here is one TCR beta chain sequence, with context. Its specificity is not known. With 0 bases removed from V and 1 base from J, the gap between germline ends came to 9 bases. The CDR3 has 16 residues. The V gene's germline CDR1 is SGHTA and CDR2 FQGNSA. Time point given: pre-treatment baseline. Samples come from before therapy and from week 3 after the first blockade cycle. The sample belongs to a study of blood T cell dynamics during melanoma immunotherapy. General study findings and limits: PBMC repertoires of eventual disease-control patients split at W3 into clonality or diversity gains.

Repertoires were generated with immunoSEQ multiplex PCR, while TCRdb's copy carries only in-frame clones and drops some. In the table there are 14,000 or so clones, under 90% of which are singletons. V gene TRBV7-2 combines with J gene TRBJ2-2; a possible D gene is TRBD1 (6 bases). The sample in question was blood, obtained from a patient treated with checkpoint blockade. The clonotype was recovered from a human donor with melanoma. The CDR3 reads CASSLASRGNTGELFF. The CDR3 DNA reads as TGTGCCAGCAGCTTAGCGTCCAGGGGGAACACCGGGGAGCTGTTTTTT. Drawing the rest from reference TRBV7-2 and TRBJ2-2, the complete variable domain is GAGVSQSPSNKVTEKGKDVELRCDPISGHTALYWYRQSLGQGLEFLIYFQGNSAPDKSGLPSDRFSAERTGGSVSTLTIQRTQQEDSAVYLCASSLASRGNTGELFFGEGSRLTVL.